Listed here are 2 T cell receptor beta chains from one sample, sequenced in a study of blood T cell repertoires in COVID-19. The assay was immunoSEQ multiplex PCR, and TCRdb's table has in-frame clones only and misses some. The sample records 60,000 or so clones, 60% to 75% being singletons. The specimen was peripheral blood. The receptors come from a woman older than 75 with acute or convalescent COVID-19.

For the CDR3, the DNA is TGTGCCAGCAGTGACAGAATAGCGGGAGGGCCAGGGGACACCGGGGAGCTGTTTTTT. Translated, it gives CASSDRIAGGPGDTGELFF. The chain couples TRBV6-4 to TRBJ2-2, with 11 bases aligning to TRBD2. The CDR3 is 19 residues long. The germline V gene encodes CDR1 MRHNA and CDR2 SNTAGT. J gave up 3 bases and V 2 bases, and 11 bases lay outside the gene matches.

The chain links TRBV7-6 to TRBJ2-7, with a possible D match to TRBD2 (6 bases). The germline V gene has CDR1 SGHVS and CDR2 FNYEAQ. V was shortened by 5 bases and J by 0 bases, with 14 bases between the two germline ends. The CDR3 length is 15 residues. The CDR3 loop reads CASSPRRELSYEQYF. CDR3 coding DNA: TGTGCCAGCAGCCCCCGACGGGAGCTCTCCTACGAGCAGTACTTC.